These 20 T cell receptor beta chains originate from one sample sequenced in a study of cytomegalovirus exposure and HLA in healthy donors. With 60 Vbeta and 13 Jbeta primers, the PCR was carried out. Sequenced by immunoSEQ multiplex PCR; TCRdb stores in-frame clones only, minus some. The table shows approximately 37,000 clones, with more than 80% occurring only once. Sequenced input: PBMCs. The receptor source for this set is a male donor in good health and CMV-seronegative.

The chain links TRBV7-8 to TRBJ2-1, with 12 positions matching TRBD2. This CDR3 spans 15 amino acids. Per germline, CDR1 SGHVS and CDR2 FQNEAQ. V was clipped by 5 bases and J by 5 bases; unmatched bases: 4. The CDR3 DNA reads TGTGCCAGCAGCACTGCTAGCGGGAGGGACAATGAGCAGTTCTTC. Its translation: CASSTASGRDNEQFF.

The chain joins TRBV5-4 to TRBJ2-6; the D is unclear. Germline CDR1 SGHNT, CDR2 YYREEE (reference sequence). This CDR3 has 14 residues. V was cut by 1 base and J by 4 bases, with 6 bases left in between. In DNA form, the CDR3 reads TGTGCCAGCAGCTTGCGAGGCGGGGCCAACGTCCTGACTTTC. Translating it yields CASSLRGGANVLTF.

The gene calls are TRBV15 and TRBJ1-4, with D maybe TRBD1 (5 bases). The germline V gene has CDR1 LNHNV and CDR2 YYDKDF (reference sequence). This CDR3 region has 16 residues. Trimming left V 5 bases short and J 7 bases short, with 20 bases between. The CDR3 coding sequence is TGTGCCACCAGCGCCCCCTGGGGCGTGGGTAGTGAAAAACTGTTTTTT. Amino acid sequence: CATSAPWGVGSEKLFF. Full variable domain (rest looked up from reference TRBV15 and TRBJ1-4): DAMVIQNPRYQVTQFGKPVTLSCSQTLNHNVMYWYQQKSSQAPKLLFHYYDKDFNNEADTPDNFQSRRPNTSFCFLDIRSPGLGDTAMYLCATSAPWGVGSEKLFFGSGTQLSVL.

J is TRBJ1-5 and V is TRBV7-9; D unresolved. The CDR3 is 13 residues long. Germline values: CDR1 SEHNR, CDR2 FQNEAQ (reference sequence). Trimming removed 0 bases from V and 6 bases from J, with 6 bases in between. Here the CDR3 reads CASSLASGQPQHF. The DNA of the CDR3 is TGTGCCAGCAGCTTAGCCTCAGGTCAGCCCCAGCATTTT.

The chain is built from TRBV5-1 and TRBJ2-5; TRBD1 matches 9 bases. In germline, CDR1 is SGHRS, CDR2 YFSETQ. V trimming: 5 bases; J trimming: 4 bases; junction bases outside the gene matches: 0. This CDR3 is 12 amino acids long. The CDR3, as DNA: TGCGCCAGCAGGACAGGGGGAGAGACCCAGTACTTC. Its protein product is CASRTGGETQYF.

V is TRBV13 and J is TRBJ2-6; 9 bases map to TRBD2. J gave up 0 bases and V 4 bases, and 10 bases lay outside the gene matches. CDR3 length equals 19 residues. Looked up from germline, CDR1 is PRHDT and CDR2 is FYEKMQ (reference sequence). In DNA form, the CDR3 reads TGTGCCAGCAGCTCCCAGACTAGCGGAGGACTCTCTGGGGCCAACGTCCTGACTTTC. Residues: CASSSQTSGGLSGANVLTF.

The genes are TRBV7-2 and TRBJ2-6, with D perhaps matching TRBD1 (6 bases). The germline CDR1 and CDR2 sequences are SGHTA and FQGNSA. Trimming took 1 base from V and 2 from J, leaving 9 bases between them. The CDR3 runs 16 residues. CDR3 sequence reads: CASSLVTGAGANVLTF. DNA of the CDR3: TGTGCCAGCAGCTTAGTGACAGGTGCTGGGGCCAACGTCCTGACTTTC.

The V and J genes are TRBV6-4 and TRBJ1-5; no firm D call. This CDR3 is built from 15 residues. Germline lookup yields CDR1 MRHNA and CDR2 SNTAGT. Trimming cost V 4 bases and J 1 base, with 11 bases left between them. In DNA form, the CDR3 reads TGTGCCAGCAGTGGTTGGGAGGAGAGCAATCAGCCCCAGCATTTT. It is translated as CASSGWEESNQPQHF.

The V gene is TRBV7-9, the J gene TRBJ1-2; a possible D gene is TRBD1 (6 bases). V was cut by 7 bases and J by 4 bases, with 16 bases left in between. The CDR3 is made up of 14 amino acids. The germline gives CDR1 SEHNR, CDR2 FQNEAQ (reference sequence). CDR3 in amino acids: CASTRGAESYGYTF. The CDR3 DNA follows: TGTGCCAGCACCCGGGGGGCTGAATCCTATGGCTACACCTTC. The full variable domain, rest sourced from reference TRBV7-9 and TRBJ1-2, is DTGVSQNPRHKITKRGQNVTFRCDPISEHNRLYWYRQTLGQGPEFLTYFQNEAQLEKSRLLSDRFSAERPKGSFSTLEIQRTEQGDSAMYLCASTRGAESYGYTFGSGTRLTVV.

This clone was observed once. This chain joins TRBV2 and TRBJ1-1; no clear D. The CDR3 has 12 residues. V was trimmed by 0 bases and J by 8 bases, leaving 7 bases between them. The germline CDR1 and CDR2 sequences are SNHLY and FYNNEI. In nucleotides, the CDR3 is TGTGCCAGCAGTGAAGCGCGCGGGGAAGCTTTCTTT. This gives the protein CASSEARGEAFF.

The rearrangement uses TRBV27 and TRBJ2-7; the match to TRBD2 covers 10 bases. CDR1 is MNHEY and CDR2 is SMNVEV in the germline V gene (reference sequence). Trimming took 2 bases from V and 3 from J; bases not matched to a gene: 4. CDR3 length: 15 amino acids. This chain's CDR3 is CASSLAAGGGYEQYF. Here the CDR3 DNA reads TGTGCCAGCAGTTTAGCAGCGGGAGGGGGCTACGAGCAGTACTTC.

A few counts support this clone. This rearrangement joins TRBV30 to TRBJ2-3; 7 positions agree with TRBD1. The germline CDR1 and CDR2 sequences are GTSNPN and SVGIG (reference sequence). J was trimmed by 0 bases and V by 3 bases; bases with no gene match: 3. The CDR3 is made up of 14 amino acids. As DNA, the CDR3 is TGTGCCTGGAGACCGACAGGGAGCACAGATACGCAGTATTTT. It is translated as CAWRPTGSTDTQYF.

The J gene is TRBJ1-1, the V gene TRBV2; tentatively, D is TRBD1 (6 bases). The V gene's germline CDR1 is SNHLY and CDR2 FYNNEI. This CDR3 contains 12 residues. The V end lost 7 bases, the J end lost 2 bases, and 8 bases lay between the germline ends. CDR3 nucleotides: TGTGCCAGCAACAGGGTTAACACTGAAGCTTTCTTT. Protein product: CASNRVNTEAFF. Based on the CDR3 plus reference TRBV2 and TRBJ1-1, the full variable domain is EPEVTQTPSHQVTQMGQEVILRCVPISNHLYFYWYRQILGQKVEFLVSFYNNEISEKSEIFDDQFSVERPDGSNFTLKIRSTKLEDSAMYFCASNRVNTEAFFGQGTRLTVV.

This sequence joins TRBV7-3 and TRBJ1-1; TRBD1 might be the D (5 bases). CDR1 is SGHTA and CDR2 is FQGTGA in the germline V gene. The ends were cut back, 1 base at V and 5 bases at J, with 17 bases in the middle. The CDR3 loop spans 16 amino acids. CDR3 residues: CASSLNAGGGETEAFF. The CDR3 DNA reads TGTGCCAGCAGCTTAAACGCTGGGGGAGGAGAGACTGAAGCTTTCTTT. The full variable domain, rest sourced from reference TRBV7-3 and TRBJ1-1, is GAGVSQTPSNKVTEKGKYVELRCDPISGHTALYWYRQSLGQGPEFLIYFQGTGAADDSGLPNDRFFAVRPEGSVSTLKIQRTERGDSAVYLCASSLNAGGGETEAFFGQGTRLTVV.

The CDR3 coding sequence is TGTGCCAGCAGGCCCGGGACAGGGGCCACCGGGGAGCTGTTTTTT. Its translation is CASRPGTGATGELFF. The genes are TRBV7-9 and TRBJ2-2; 10 bases align to TRBD1. The germline V gene has CDR1 SEHNR and CDR2 FQNEAQ (reference sequence). The CDR3 runs 15 residues. The ends lost 6 bases at V and 4 bases at J; junction bases unmatched: 5.

The chain links TRBV5-6 to TRBJ2-1; no clear D gene. Trimming pared 4 bases from V and 0 bases from J, leaving 11 bases between. Germline V lookup: CDR1 SGHDT, CDR2 YYEEEE. CDR3 length equals 15 residues. Here the CDR3 DNA reads TGTGCCAGCAGCCAAACGATTAGCTCCTACAATGAGCAGTTCTTC. Translated, it gives CASSQTISSYNEQFF. Variable domain in full (rest from reference TRBV5-6 and TRBJ2-1): DAGVTQSPTHLIKTRGQQVTLRCSPKSGHDTVSWYQQALGQGPQFIFQYYEEEERQRGNFPDRFSGHQFPNYSSELNVNALLLGDSALYLCASSQTISSYNEQFFGPGTRLTVL.

The rearrangement joins TRBV29-1 to TRBJ1-2; D gene unclear. Germline V CDR1 and CDR2: SQVTM, ANQGSEA. V was shortened by 2 bases and J by 3 bases, with 10 bases between the two germline ends. CDR3 size: 13 residues. For the CDR3, the DNA is TGCAGCGTTGAATCAGGAGGGTACTATGGCTACACCTTC. Protein product: CSVESGGYYGYTF.

The chain recombines TRBV29-1 with TRBJ2-4; unclear D gene. The V end lost 4 bases, the J end lost 15 bases, and 13 bases lay between the germline ends. The CDR3 contains 10 residues. Per the germline V gene, CDR1 is SQVTM and CDR2 is ANQGSEA. The CDR3 spells CSVADGWLYF. The CDR3 nucleotides read TGCAGCGTTGCTGACGGGTGGTTGTACTTC. The full variable domain, with the rest looked up from reference TRBV29-1 and TRBJ2-4, is SAVISQKPSRDICQRGTSLTIQCQVDSQVTMMFWYRQQPGQSLTLIATANQGSEATYESGFVIDKFPISRPNLTFSTLTVSNMSPEDSSIYLCSVADGWLYFGAGTRLSVL.

V gene TRBV6-5 combines with J gene TRBJ1-5; 7 bases are shared with TRBD1. Trimming took 8 bases from V and 0 from J; bases not matched to a gene: 4. From germline, CDR1 is MNHEY and CDR2 SVGAGI. This CDR3 has 14 residues. DNA of the CDR3: TGTGCCAGCCGGCAGGGGGGTAGCAATCAGCCCCAGCATTTT. Translation gives CASRQGGSNQPQHF.

In DNA form, the CDR3 reads TGTGCCAGCAGCTTAGCCCCCCTTTCTAACGAGCAGTTCTTC. This translates into CASSLAPLSNEQFF. The gene calls are TRBV7-6 and TRBJ2-1; D is undetermined. Looked up from germline, CDR1 is SGHVS and CDR2 is FNYEAQ. CDR3 size: 14 residues. V was cut by 0 bases and J by 10 bases, with 13 bases left in between.